This TCR beta chain comes out of a study of T cell responses to AZD1222 COVID-19 vaccine. Germline assignment: CDR1 LNHNV and CDR2 YYDKDF (reference sequence). This CDR3 has 12 amino acids. Trimming removed 1 base at V and 7 bases at J, with 5 bases between. Only in-frame clones appear in the TCRdb table, and some are missing; sequencing was by immunoSEQ multiplex PCR. This sample yields more than 100,000 clones, of which about nine tenths are seen a single time; 7.5% to 8% belongs to the top ten. This specimen consisted of peripheral blood, obtained on day 0 of AZD1222 vaccination. The chain joins TRBV15 to TRBJ1-5; D call uncertain. The origin of this receptor is an adult in good health. The CDR3 protein is CATSRVDQPQHF. The CDR3 DNA reads as TGTGCCACCAGCAGAGTTGACCAGCCCCAGCATTTT.